This T cell receptor (beta chain) derives from a study of identical twins. MiXCR, run by TCRdb on the 5' RACE reads, gives a single entry per CDR3 protein. Counted here are around 690,000 distinct CDR3 sequences, around 21% occurring once; the ten biggest clones make up more than 4%. This sample was shared with a second study, whose subject was T cells expressing NK-cell markers. Turning to that study: Sequenced donors, eight in total, included seven who were HCMV-seropositive and one who was seronegative. There were a few donors in whom these clonotypes also led the CD3+CD56-NKG2C+ fraction.

Sequences were obtained from PBMCs. This receptor was taken from a woman aged 18-29 years in good health.

The CDR3 sequence: CASSHDTLGSGANVLTF. The CDR3 coding sequence is TGCGCCAGCAGCCACGACACACTGGGCTCTGGGGCCAACGTCCTGACTTTC. V gene TRBV4-3 combines with J gene TRBJ2-6; the D is unclear. The CDR3 spans 17 residues. V lost 3 bases and J 0 bases, leaving 12 bases between the germline ends. Germline lookup yields CDR1 LGHNA and CDR2 YSLEER.